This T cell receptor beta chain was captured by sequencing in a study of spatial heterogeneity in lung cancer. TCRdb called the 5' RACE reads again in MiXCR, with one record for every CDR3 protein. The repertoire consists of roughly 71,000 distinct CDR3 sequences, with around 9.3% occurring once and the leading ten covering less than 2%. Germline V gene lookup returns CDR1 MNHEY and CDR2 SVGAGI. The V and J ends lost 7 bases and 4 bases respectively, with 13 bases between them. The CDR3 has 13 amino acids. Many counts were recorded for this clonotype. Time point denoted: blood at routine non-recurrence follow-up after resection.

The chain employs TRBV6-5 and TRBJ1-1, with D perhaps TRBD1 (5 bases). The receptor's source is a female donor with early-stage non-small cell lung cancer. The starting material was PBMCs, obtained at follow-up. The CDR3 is CASTQGRGTEAFF. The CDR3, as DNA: TGTGCCAGCACCCAGGGAAGGGGCACTGAAGCTTTCTTT.